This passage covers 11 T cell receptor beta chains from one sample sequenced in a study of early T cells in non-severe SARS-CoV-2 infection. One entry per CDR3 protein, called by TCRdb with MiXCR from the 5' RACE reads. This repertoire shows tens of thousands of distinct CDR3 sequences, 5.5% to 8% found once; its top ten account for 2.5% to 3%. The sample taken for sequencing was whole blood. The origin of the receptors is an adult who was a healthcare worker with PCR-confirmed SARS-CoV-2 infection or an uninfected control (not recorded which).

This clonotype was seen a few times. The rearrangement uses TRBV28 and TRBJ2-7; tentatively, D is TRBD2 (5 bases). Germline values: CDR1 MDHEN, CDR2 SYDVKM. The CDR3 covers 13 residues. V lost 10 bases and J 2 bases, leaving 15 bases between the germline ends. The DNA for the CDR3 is TGTGCCACACAGCACGAGGGTCCCTACGAGCAGTACTTC. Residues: CATQHEGPYEQYF.

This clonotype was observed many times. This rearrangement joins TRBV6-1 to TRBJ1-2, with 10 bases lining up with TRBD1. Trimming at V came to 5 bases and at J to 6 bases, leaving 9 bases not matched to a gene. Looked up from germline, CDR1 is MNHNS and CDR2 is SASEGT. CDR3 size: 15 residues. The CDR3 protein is CASSISLDRGDGYTF. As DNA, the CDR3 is TGTGCCAGCAGTATATCTCTGGACAGGGGGGATGGCTACACCTTC.

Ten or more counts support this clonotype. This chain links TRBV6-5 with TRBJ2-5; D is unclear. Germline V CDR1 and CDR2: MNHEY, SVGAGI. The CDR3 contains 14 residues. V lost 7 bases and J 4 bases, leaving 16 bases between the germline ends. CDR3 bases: TGTGCCAGCACCCCCTCCAACTACCCAGAGACCCAGTACTTC. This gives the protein CASTPSNYPETQYF.

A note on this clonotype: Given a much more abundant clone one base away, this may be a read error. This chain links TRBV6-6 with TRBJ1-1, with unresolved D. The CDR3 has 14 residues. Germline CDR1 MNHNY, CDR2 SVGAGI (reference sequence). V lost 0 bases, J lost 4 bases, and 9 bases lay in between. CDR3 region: CASSYSLGPTEAFF. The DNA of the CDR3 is TGTGCCAGCAGTTACTCGTTGGGTCCCACTGAAGCTTTCTTT.

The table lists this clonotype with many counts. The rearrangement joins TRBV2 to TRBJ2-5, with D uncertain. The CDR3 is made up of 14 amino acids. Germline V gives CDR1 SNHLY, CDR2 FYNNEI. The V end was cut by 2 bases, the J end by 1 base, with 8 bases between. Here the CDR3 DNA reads TGTGCCAGCAGTGAAATCCGGCCCCAAGAGACCCAGTACTTC. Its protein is CASSEIRPQETQYF.

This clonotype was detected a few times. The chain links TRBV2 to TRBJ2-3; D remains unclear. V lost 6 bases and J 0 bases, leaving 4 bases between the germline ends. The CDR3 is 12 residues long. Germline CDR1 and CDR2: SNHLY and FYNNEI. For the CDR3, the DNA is TGTGCCAGCAGCGAGAGCACAGATACGCAGTATTTT. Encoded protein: CASSESTDTQYF.

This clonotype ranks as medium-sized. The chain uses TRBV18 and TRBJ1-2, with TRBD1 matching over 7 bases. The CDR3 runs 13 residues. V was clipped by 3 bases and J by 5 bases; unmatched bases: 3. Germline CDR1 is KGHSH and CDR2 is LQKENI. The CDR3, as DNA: TGTGCCAGCTCACCCGACAGGGAGTATGGCTACACCTTC. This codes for CASSPDREYGYTF.

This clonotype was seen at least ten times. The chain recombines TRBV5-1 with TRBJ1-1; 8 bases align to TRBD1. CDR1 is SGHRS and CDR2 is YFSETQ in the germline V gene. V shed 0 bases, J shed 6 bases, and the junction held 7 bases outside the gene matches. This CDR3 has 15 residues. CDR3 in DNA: TGCGCCAGCAGCTTGGGGACAGGGATATACTCTGAAGCTTTCTTT. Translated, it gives CASSLGTGIYSEAFF. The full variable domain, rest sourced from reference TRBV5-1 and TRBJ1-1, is KAGVTQTPRYLIKTRGQQVTLSCSPISGHRSVSWYQQTPGQGLQFLFEYFSETQRNKGNFPGRFSGRQFSNSRSEMNVSTLELGDSALYLCASSLGTGIYSEAFFGQGTRLTVV.

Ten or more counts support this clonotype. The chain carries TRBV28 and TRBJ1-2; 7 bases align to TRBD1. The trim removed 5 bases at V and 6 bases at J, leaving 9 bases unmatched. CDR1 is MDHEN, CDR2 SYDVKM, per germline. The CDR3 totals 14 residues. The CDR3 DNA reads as TGTGCCAGCAGTCCCCCGACAGGGCGAAATGGCTACACCTTC. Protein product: CASSPPTGRNGYTF.

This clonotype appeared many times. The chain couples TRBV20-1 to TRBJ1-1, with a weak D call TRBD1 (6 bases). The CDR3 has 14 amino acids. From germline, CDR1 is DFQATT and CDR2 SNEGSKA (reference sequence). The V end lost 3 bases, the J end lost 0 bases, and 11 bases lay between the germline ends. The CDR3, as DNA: TGCAGTGCTAGCGGCGGGGGCTTGAACACTGAAGCTTTCTTT. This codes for CSASGGGLNTEAFF.

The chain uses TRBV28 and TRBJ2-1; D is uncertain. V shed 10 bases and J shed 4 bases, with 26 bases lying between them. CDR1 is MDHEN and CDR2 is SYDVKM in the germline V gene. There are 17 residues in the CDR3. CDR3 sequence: CATRNRPLIGGYNEQFF. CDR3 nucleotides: TGTGCCACCCGCAATAGACCCCTGATAGGCGGATACAATGAGCAGTTCTTC.